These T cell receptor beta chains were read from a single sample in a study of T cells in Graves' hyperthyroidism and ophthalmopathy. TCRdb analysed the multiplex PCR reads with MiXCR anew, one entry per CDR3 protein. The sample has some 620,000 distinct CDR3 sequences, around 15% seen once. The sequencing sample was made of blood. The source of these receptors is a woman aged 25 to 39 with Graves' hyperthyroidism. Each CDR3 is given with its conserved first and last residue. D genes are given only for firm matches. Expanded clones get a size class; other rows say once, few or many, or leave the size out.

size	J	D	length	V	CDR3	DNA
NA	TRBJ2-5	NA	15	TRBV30	CAWSAGGMYQETQYF	TGTGCCTGGAGTGCCGGCGGAATGTACCAAGAGACCCAGTACTTC
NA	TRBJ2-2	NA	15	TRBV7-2	CASSPPQGRTGELFF	TGTGCCAGCAGCCCCCCGCAGGGGCGAACCGGGGAGCTGTTTTTT
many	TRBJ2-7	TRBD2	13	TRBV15	CATSGQRGYEQYF	TGTGCCACCAGCGGCCAGCGGGGGTACGAGCAGTACTTC
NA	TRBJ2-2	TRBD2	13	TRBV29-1	CSVETSGRGELFF	TGCAGCGTTGAGACTAGCGGGAGGGGGGAGCTGTTTTTT
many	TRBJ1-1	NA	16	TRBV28	CASSPPSGGPHTEAFF	TGTGCCAGCAGTCCCCCTTCTGGGGGGCCCCACACTGAAGCTTTCTTT
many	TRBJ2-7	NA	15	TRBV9	CASSRERHSSYEQYF	TGTGCCAGCAGCCGCGAGAGACACAGCTCCTACGAGCAGTACTTC
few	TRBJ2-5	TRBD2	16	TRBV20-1	CSAGNLAGNLQETQYF	TGCAGTGCTGGCAACCTAGCGGGAAATTTACAAGAGACCCAGTACTTC
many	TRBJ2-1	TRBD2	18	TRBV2	CASSEFTSGRVRYNEQFF	TGTGCCAGCAGTGAGTTTACTAGCGGGAGGGTTCGTTACAATGAGCAGTTCTTC
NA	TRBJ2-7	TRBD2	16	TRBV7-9	CASSALGLAVSYEQYF	TGTGCCAGCAGCGCACTAGGACTAGCGGTCTCCTACGAGCAGTACTTC
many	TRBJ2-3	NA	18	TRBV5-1	CASRRASGVAVAADTQYF	TGCGCCAGCAGAAGGGCCAGCGGTGTGGCAGTTGCGGCAGATACGCAGTATTTT
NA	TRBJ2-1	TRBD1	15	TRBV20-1	CSALQRGTGHNEQFF	TGCAGTGCTTTACAGCGTGGGACAGGACACAATGAGCAGTTCTTC
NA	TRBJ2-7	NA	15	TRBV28	CASSTGGDGGGEQYF	TGTGCCAGCAGTACAGGGGGCGACGGGGGGGGGGAGCAGTACTTC
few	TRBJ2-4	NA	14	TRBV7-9	CASSHPEGWNIQYF	TGTGCCAGCAGCCACCCGGAGGGATGGAACATTCAGTACTTC
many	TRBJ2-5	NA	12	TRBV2	CASSGYQETQYF	TGTGCCAGCAGTGGGTACCAAGAGACCCAGTACTTC
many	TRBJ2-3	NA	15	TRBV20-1	CSARDSGEGTDTQYF	TGCAGTGCTAGAGATTCGGGCGAAGGCACAGATACGCAGTATTTT
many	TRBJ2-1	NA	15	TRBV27	CASSWAGRWLNEQFF	TGTGCCAGCAGTTGGGCGGGGAGATGGCTCAATGAGCAGTTCTTC
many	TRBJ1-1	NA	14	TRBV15	CATSKATGNTEAFF	TGTGCCACCAGCAAAGCAACAGGGAACACTGAAGCTTTCTTT
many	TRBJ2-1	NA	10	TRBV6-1	CAKRNNEQFF	TGTGCCAAACGGAACAATGAGCAGTTCTTC
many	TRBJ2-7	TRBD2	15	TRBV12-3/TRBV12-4	CASSPSGVFINEQYF	TGTGCCAGCAGTCCGAGCGGGGTTTTCATTAACGAGCAGTACTTC
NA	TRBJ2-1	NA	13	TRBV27	CASSYRINNEQFF	TGTGCCAGCAGTTACCGGATCAACAATGAGCAGTTCTTC
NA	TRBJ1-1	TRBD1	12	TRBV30	CAWTGGCTEAFF	TGTGCCTGGACAGGGGGCTGCACTGAAGCTTTCTTT
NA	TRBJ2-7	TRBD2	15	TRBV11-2	CAGSLGRGGRGEQYF	TGTGCCGGCAGCTTAGGTCGGGGAGGGAGGGGCGAGCAGTACTTC
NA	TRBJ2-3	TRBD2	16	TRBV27	CASSPGASGSTDTQYF	TGTGCCAGCAGTCCCGGGGCTAGCGGAAGCACAGATACGCAGTATTTT
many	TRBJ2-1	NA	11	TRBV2	CASSVGDEQFF	TGTGCCAGCAGTGTTGGGGATGAGCAGTTCTTC
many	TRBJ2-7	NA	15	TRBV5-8	CASSSLGTSTYEQYF	TGTGCCAGCAGCTCACTCGGGACGTCAACCTACGAGCAGTACTTC
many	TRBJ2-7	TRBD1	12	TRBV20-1	CSAGTGAYEQYF	TGCAGTGCCGGGACAGGGGCCTACGAGCAGTACTTC
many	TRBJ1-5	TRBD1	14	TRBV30	CAFTRDRGTQPQHF	TGTGCCTTTACCCGGGACAGGGGGACTCAGCCCCAGCATTTT
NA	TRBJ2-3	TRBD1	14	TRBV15	CATSRDRDGTARYF	TGTGCCACCAGCAGAGATCGGGATGGGACAGCTAGGTATTTT
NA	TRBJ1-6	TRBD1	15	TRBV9	CASSTRGTGNSPLHF	TGTGCCAGCAGCACACGGGGGACAGGCAATTCACCCCTCCACTTT
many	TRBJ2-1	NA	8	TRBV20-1	CGWPEQFF	TGCGGGTGGCCTGAGCAGTTCTTC
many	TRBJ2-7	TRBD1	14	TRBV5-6	CASSLRDRDYEQYF	TGTGCCAGCAGCTTGAGGGACAGGGACTACGAGCAGTACTTC
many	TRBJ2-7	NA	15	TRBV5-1	CASSRDRGGTYEQYF	TGCGCCAGCAGCCGTGACAGGGGAGGGACCTACGAGCAGTACTTC
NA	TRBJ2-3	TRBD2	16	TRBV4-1	CASRPTSGRGGDTQYF	TGCGCCAGCAGACCAACTAGCGGGAGGGGCGGGGATACGCAGTATTTT
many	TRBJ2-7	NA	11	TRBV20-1	CSATGQYEQYF	TGCAGTGCTACTGGACAGTACGAGCAGTACTTC
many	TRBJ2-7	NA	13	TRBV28	CASSLRNLKGQYF	TGTGCCAGCAGTCTCCGGAATCTTAAAGGGCAGTACTTC